This paragraph covers one T cell receptor beta chain sequence. What it binds is not known. One end of the junction does not line up with germline, which may come from a read error. No cell sorting was done before RNA was extracted from the tissue. More than 3 cm separated this lung sample from the edge of the tumor. Between August and November 2014, newly diagnosed, chemotherapy-naive lung cancer patients underwent thoracic surgery in China. TCRbeta libraries were built with three rounds of nested PCR, modified from ARM-PCR. TCRdb analysed the multiplex PCR reads with MiXCR anew, one entry per CDR3 protein. The table lists nearly 50,000 distinct CDR3 sequences, 60% to 65% of them singletons, with about 29% in the top ten. This entry belongs to a study of tumor and adjacent non-tumor tissue in lung cancer. Findings of the study overall: In normal lung, the top 100 clones were significantly more dominant than in tumor. Significantly higher TCR diversity was found in tumor than normal lung.

The material sequenced was distant non-tumor lung tissue. The clonotype comes from a woman between 70 and 85 years old with non-small cell lung cancer.

The CDR3 sequence: CASRLSTIGRNDQFF. The CDR3 DNA reads TGTGCCAGCAGACTATCGACTATCGGGAGAAATGACCAGTTCTTC. This chain joins TRBV6-1 and TRBJ2-1; D perhaps matches TRBD2 (6 bases). From germline, CDR1 is MNHNS and CDR2 SASEGT. The CDR3 runs to 15 residues.